This T cell receptor (beta chain) was identified in a study of patients and donors after allogeneic stem cell transplantation. TCRdb reanalysed the RT-PCR reads using MiXCR and keeps one entry per CDR3 protein. Among about 200,000 distinct CDR3 sequences, 35% to 45% were seen once, and the ten largest hold under 14%. In germline, CDR1 is DFQATT, CDR2 SNEGSKA (reference sequence). CDR3 length: 12 residues. The V end lost 4 bases, the J end lost 2 bases, and 6 bases lay between the germline ends. The chain joins TRBV20-1 to TRBJ1-5; the D is unclear. The TCR originated in a human donor who was either an allogeneic HSCT recipient or a stem cell or donor lymphocyte infusion donor (not recorded which). It is not recorded whose cells these are; they may come from a transplant donor. Sequencing was carried out using blood, either unsorted or a sorted T cell fraction (not recorded which). The CDR3 loop is CSATRGNQPQHF. CDR3 nucleotides: TGCAGTGCTACAAGGGGCAATCAGCCCCAGCATTTT.